This T cell receptor (beta chain) was recovered during a study of T cell responses to AZD1222 COVID-19 vaccine. Study-level background: Second-dose intervals of approximately 4 or approximately 12 weeks were pooled. The study's findings and limits: When two AZD1222 doses had been given, Spike-specific TCR breadth and depth rose. Epitopes outside B.1.351 and B.1.1.7 mutated regions reportedly drew nearly half of spike TCRs. Among those given AZD1222, only six or seven were seropositive at baseline.

As regards this clone: Its antigen remains unknown.

In germline, CDR1 is MNHNS, CDR2 SASEGT. This CDR3 region has 18 residues. J lost 6 bases, V lost 2 bases, and 10 bases had no gene match. Repertoires were generated with immunoSEQ multiplex PCR, while TCRdb's copy carries only in-frame clones and drops some. The profile shows 90,000 to 130,000 clones, approximately 84% of them singletons. The TCR sequence derives from an adult in good health. The sample was peripheral blood, taken on day 0 of AZD1222 vaccination. The V gene is TRBV6-1, the J gene TRBJ2-1, with TRBD2 identical over 13 bases. CDR3 DNA sequence: TGTGCCAGCAGTGAATATAGGACTAGCGGGGGCTTTTTCAATGAGCAGTTCTTC. Amino acids: CASSEYRTSGGFFNEQFF.